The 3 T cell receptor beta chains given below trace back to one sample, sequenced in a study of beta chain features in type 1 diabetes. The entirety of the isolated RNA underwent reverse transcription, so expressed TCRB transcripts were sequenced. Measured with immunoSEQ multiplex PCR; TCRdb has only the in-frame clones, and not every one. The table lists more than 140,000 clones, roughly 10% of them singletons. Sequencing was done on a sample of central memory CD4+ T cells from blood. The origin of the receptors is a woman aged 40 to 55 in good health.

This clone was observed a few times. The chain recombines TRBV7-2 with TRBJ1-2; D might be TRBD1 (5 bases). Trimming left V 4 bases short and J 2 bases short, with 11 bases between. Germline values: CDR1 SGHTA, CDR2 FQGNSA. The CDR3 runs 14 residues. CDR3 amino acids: CASSSTALNYGYTF. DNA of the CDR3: TGTGCCAGCAGCTCGACAGCATTAAACTATGGCTACACCTTC.

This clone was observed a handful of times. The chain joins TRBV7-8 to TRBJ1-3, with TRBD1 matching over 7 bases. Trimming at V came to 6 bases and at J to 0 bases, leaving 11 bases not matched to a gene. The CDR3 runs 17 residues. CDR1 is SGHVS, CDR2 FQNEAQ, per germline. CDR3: CASSSTRDRFSGNTIYF. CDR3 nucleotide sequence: TGTGCCAGCAGTAGCACTAGGGACAGATTCTCTGGAAACACCATATATTTT.

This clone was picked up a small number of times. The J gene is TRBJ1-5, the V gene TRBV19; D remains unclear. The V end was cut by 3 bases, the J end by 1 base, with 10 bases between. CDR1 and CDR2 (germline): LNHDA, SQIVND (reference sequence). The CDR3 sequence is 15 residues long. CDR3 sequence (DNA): TGTGCCAGTAGTATGTCACTCTGGAGCAATCAGCCCCAGCATTTT. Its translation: CASSMSLWSNQPQHF. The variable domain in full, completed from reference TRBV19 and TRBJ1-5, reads DGGITQSPKYLFRKEGQNVTLSCEQNLNHDAMYWYRQDPGQGLRLIYYSQIVNDFQKGDIAEGYSVSREKKESFPLTVTSAQKNPTAFYLCASSMSLWSNQPQHFGDGTRLSIL.